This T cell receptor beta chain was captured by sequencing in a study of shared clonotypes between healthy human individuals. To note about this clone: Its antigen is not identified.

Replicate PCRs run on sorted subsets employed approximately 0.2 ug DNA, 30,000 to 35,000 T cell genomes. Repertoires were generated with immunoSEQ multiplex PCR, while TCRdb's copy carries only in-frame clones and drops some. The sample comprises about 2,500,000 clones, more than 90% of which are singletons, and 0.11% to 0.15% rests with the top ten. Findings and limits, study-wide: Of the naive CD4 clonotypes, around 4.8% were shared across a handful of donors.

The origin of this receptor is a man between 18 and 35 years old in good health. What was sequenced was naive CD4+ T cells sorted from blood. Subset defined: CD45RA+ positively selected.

The CDR3 coding sequence is TGTGCCAGCTCAACTAGCGGTCCCTACGAGCAGTACTTC. Encoded protein: CASSTSGPYEQYF. This chain connects TRBV18 to TRBJ2-7, with TRBD2 matching 8 bases. The CDR3 has 13 residues. The V segment lost 5 bases and the J segment 2 bases; nucleotides outside the gene matches: 2. Germline V gene data show CDR1 as KGHSH and CDR2 as LQKENI.